The 18 T cell receptor beta chains given below trace back to one sample, sequenced in a study of cytomegalovirus exposure and HLA in healthy donors. It was with 60 Vbeta and 13 Jbeta primers that the PCR ran. Method: immunoSEQ multiplex PCR; TCRdb's copy keeps in-frame clones and lacks some. The data contain 150,000 or so clones, about 75% of them seen just once; the ten biggest clones take up approximately 2%. The sequenced sample was PBMCs. The source is a female donor in good health and CMV-seronegative.

The V gene is TRBV7-6, the J gene TRBJ2-3, with 7 nucleotides matching TRBD1. In germline, CDR1 is SGHVS, CDR2 FNYEAQ. This CDR3 contains 14 residues. V gave up 5 bases and J gave up 1 base; unmatched junction bases: 3. Written as DNA, the CDR3 is TGTGCCAGCAGCCTCGACAGGGGCACAGATACGCAGTATTTT. Its protein is CASSLDRGTDTQYF.

This chain links TRBV6-1 with TRBJ2-5; TRBD1 might be the D (6 bases). Trimming removed 11 bases from V and 2 bases from J, with 15 bases in between. Germline values: CDR1 MNHNS, CDR2 SASEGT. The CDR3 contains 13 residues. CDR3 nucleotides: TGTGCCGTAGGACAGAGGGTACAAGAGACCCAGTACTTC. This sequence encodes CAVGQRVQETQYF.

The J gene is TRBJ2-2, the V gene TRBV9; 8 nucleotides line up with TRBD1. CDR1 and CDR2 (germline): SGDLS, YYNGEE. The V gene end was trimmed by 4 bases and the J gene end by 7 bases; junction bases not matched to a gene: 12. The CDR3 contains 16 residues. Here the CDR3 DNA reads TGTGCCAGCAGCCCCCTTGGACAGGGTTCAGACGGGGAGCTGTTTTTT. Its translation is CASSPLGQGSDGELFF.

This clone occurred once. V is TRBV30 and J is TRBJ1-4, with TRBD1 identical over 7 bases. Germline assignment: CDR1 GTSNPN and CDR2 SVGIG (reference sequence). V lost 1 base, J lost 7 bases, and 9 bases stayed unmatched. The CDR3 consists of 15 residues. CDR3 DNA sequence: TGTGCCTGGAGTGGGGGCGGGCAGGGGGGTGAAAAACTGTTTTTT. Encoded protein: CAWSGGGQGGEKLFF.

The chain recombines TRBV30 with TRBJ1-6, with unresolved D. Germline lookup yields CDR1 GTSNPN and CDR2 SVGIG (reference sequence). There are 16 residues in the CDR3. Trimming pared 1 base from V and 0 bases from J, leaving 10 bases between. The CDR3 DNA sequence: TGTGCCTGGAGTGCCGACATGAGCTCCTATAATTCACCCCTCCACTTT. Protein product: CAWSADMSSYNSPLHF. The entire variable domain, with the rest obtained from reference TRBV30 and TRBJ1-6, is as follows: SQTIHQWPATLVQPVGSPLSLECTVEGTSNPNLYWYRQAAGRGLQLLFYSVGIGQISSEVPQNLSASRPQDRQFILSSKKLLLSDSGFYLCAWSADMSSYNSPLHFGNGTRLTVT.

The gene calls are TRBV19 and TRBJ2-1; TRBD1 is a possible D gene (6 bases). Per germline, CDR1 LNHDA and CDR2 SQIVND (reference sequence). Between the trimmed V and J ends, which lost 4 bases and 5 bases, there was a span of 18 bases. This CDR3 spans 16 amino acids. The CDR3 DNA sequence: TGTGCCAGTAGTAGGCCCCGGGACACCGCTGACAATGAGCAGTTCTTC. It is translated as CASSRPRDTADNEQFF.

The chain joins TRBV10-1 to TRBJ2-6; 8 bases map to TRBD1. The CDR3 length is 18 residues. CDR1 and CDR2 from the germline V gene are WNHNN and SYGVQD (reference sequence). J lost 0 bases, V lost 6 bases, and 10 bases had no gene match. CDR3 residues: CASSPGTGVSSGANVLTF. CDR3 nucleotides: TGCGCCAGCAGCCCCGGGACAGGAGTTTCCTCTGGGGCCAACGTCCTGACTTTC.

The chain combines TRBV6-1 with TRBJ2-3, with a possible D match to TRBD2 (6 bases). Deletions cut 3 bases from V and 3 bases from J, with 16 bases between. This CDR3 comprises 16 residues. Per the germline V gene, CDR1 is MNHNS and CDR2 is SASEGT. CDR3 residues: CASSEGVGGVTDTQYF. The DNA for the CDR3 is TGTGCCAGCAGTGAGGGGGTGGGGGGAGTGACAGATACGCAGTATTTT.

The chain uses TRBV30 and TRBJ2-3, with 10 positions matching TRBD2. In germline, CDR1 is GTSNPN, CDR2 SVGIG (reference sequence). Germline trimming cut 3 bases from V and 7 bases from J; bases unmatched to any gene: 7. The CDR3 is 14 amino acids. The CDR3 protein is CAWRSSGSSHTQYF. As DNA, the CDR3 is TGTGCCTGGAGGTCTAGCGGGAGTAGCCATACGCAGTATTTT.

J is TRBJ1-2 and V is TRBV5-1; D remains unclear. Germline values: CDR1 SGHRS, CDR2 YFSETQ. V was clipped by 1 base and J by 5 bases, with 9 bases between them. This CDR3 region has 13 residues. Written as DNA, the CDR3 is TGCGCCAGCAGCTTGAGAACAGAATATGGCTACACCTTC. Translation: CASSLRTEYGYTF.

The chain has TRBV7-9 and TRBJ2-1, with D possibly TRBD1 on 5 matching bases. V lost 6 bases and J 9 bases, leaving 12 bases between the germline ends. This CDR3 region has 12 residues. CDR1 SEHNR and CDR2 FQNEAQ come from the germline V gene (reference sequence). The CDR3, as DNA: TGTGCCAGCAGGCAAAGGGGCCCTGAGCAGTTCTTC. It encodes CASRQRGPEQFF.

V is TRBV5-1 and J is TRBJ1-4; a possible D gene is TRBD1 (5 bases). Germline CDR1 and CDR2: SGHRS and YFSETQ. The V end was cut by 0 bases, the J end by 5 bases, with 8 bases between. The CDR3 runs 14 residues. CDR3 in amino acids: CASSLDRSNEKLFF. The CDR3 nucleotides are TGCGCCAGCAGCTTGGACAGGTCCAATGAAAAACTGTTTTTT. The full variable domain, in which reference TRBV5-1 and TRBJ1-4 provide the parts outside the CDR3, is KAGVTQTPRYLIKTRGQQVTLSCSPISGHRSVSWYQQTPGQGLQFLFEYFSETQRNKGNFPGRFSGRQFSNSRSEMNVSTLELGDSALYLCASSLDRSNEKLFFGSGTQLSVL.

About this clone itself: The sample has other DNA sequences that encode this CDR3 too. The chain uses TRBV18 and TRBJ1-5; perhaps TRBD1 as D (5 bases). Trimming took 1 base from V and 5 from J, leaving 6 bases between them. Per germline, CDR1 KGHSH and CDR2 LQKENI. This CDR3 has 13 amino acids. CDR3 loop: CASSPQGDQPQHF. The CDR3 DNA is TGTGCCAGCTCACCACAAGGGGATCAGCCCCAGCATTTT.

This rearrangement joins TRBV7-8 to TRBJ2-7; D gene unclear. The V end was cut by 1 base, the J end by 4 bases, with 8 bases between. The CDR3 loop spans 13 amino acids. Germline CDR1 is SGHVS and CDR2 is FQNEAQ. CDR3 DNA: TGTGCCAGCAGCTTAGTGCCCGGTTACGAGCAGTACTTC. Translated: CASSLVPGYEQYF.

The chain combines TRBV5-1 with TRBJ2-2, with 9 bases fitting TRBD1. V lost 3 bases, J lost 2 bases, and 8 bases stayed unmatched. Looked up from germline, CDR1 is SGHRS and CDR2 is YFSETQ. The CDR3 has 17 amino acids. The DNA for the CDR3 is TGCGCCAGCAGCTCACCCGGGACAGGGTACAACACCGGGGAGCTGTTTTTT. It yields the protein CASSSPGTGYNTGELFF.

CDR3 sequence (DNA): TGCGCCAGCAGCTTGAGCACTAGCGGGGCGGGAGATACGCAGTATTTT. Translating it yields CASSLSTSGAGDTQYF. The chain carries TRBV5-1 and TRBJ2-3, with 10 bases matching TRBD2. This CDR3 region has 16 residues. V shed 1 base and J 5 bases; nucleotides not matched to a gene: 7. Germline-derived CDR1 and CDR2 are SGHRS and YFSETQ.

The chain links TRBV13 to TRBJ2-2, with unresolved D. The germline CDR1 and CDR2 sequences are PRHDT and FYEKMQ (reference sequence). The length of the CDR3 is 15 residues. V lost 6 bases and J 1 base, leaving 12 bases between the germline ends. CDR3 loop: CASSPLNQNTGELFF. The DNA of the CDR3 is TGTGCCAGCAGTCCACTCAACCAGAACACCGGGGAGCTGTTTTTT.

The rearrangement links TRBV4-1 to TRBJ2-7; TRBD1 is a possible D gene (6 bases). CDR1 is MGHRA and CDR2 is YSYEKL in the germline V gene. Trimming pared 4 bases from V and 0 bases from J, leaving 13 bases between. The CDR3 is made up of 15 amino acids. CDR3 DNA: TGCGCCAGCAGCCTCCCAGGGGCCTCCTCCTACGAGCAGTACTTC. It encodes CASSLPGASSYEQYF.